This TCR beta chain was captured by sequencing in a study of shared clonotypes between healthy human individuals. Findings and caveats of the study: A few donors held about 5% of naive CD4 clonotypes in common. The authors expected sequencing depth to affect clonotype sharing among donors.

Original analysis: Junction-only immunoSEQ sequences carried no quality scores, so filtering differed. Assay: immunoSEQ multiplex PCR; the TCRdb copy retains only in-frame clones and omits some. V and J calls and clone size follow that table, whereas D and trimming were derived from the DNA. The sample holds around 610,000 clones; 90% to 97% are singletons and the top ten take approximately 0.12%. Naive-designated CD8 cells lacked CD45RO, were positively enriched for CCR7, and omitted terminally differentiated effector memory CD45RA+ cells. Every one of the donors was a Caucasian adult that lived in Nashville, Tennessee. CDR3 length equals 15 residues. The germline V gene encodes CDR1 MNHGY and CDR2 SVAAGI. With V trimmed by 3 bases and J by 7 bases, 8 bases remained unmatched. A note on this clone: Its antigen remains unknown.

The chain is built from TRBV6-9 and TRBJ2-2; 7 bases match TRBD2. The source material was naive CD8+ T cells sorted from blood. The origin of this receptor is a woman between 25 and 40 years old in good health. In DNA form, the CDR3 reads TGTGCCAGCAGTTACATGGGGGAGGGCCACGGGGAGCTGTTTTTT. Its translation: CASSYMGEGHGELFF.